This T cell receptor beta chain came from a study of T-cell reconstitution after alpha-beta-depleted transplantation in children. General study findings and limits: Several hundred expanded graft clones reportedly supplied alpha-beta T cells about two months after transplant. Counts and diversity of T cells one year after transplant came mostly from newly produced T cells.

This clonotype was picked up a small number of times. Its antigen is not known. With 1 base removed from V and 7 bases from J, the gap between germline ends came to 19 bases. This CDR3 spans 17 amino acids. Looked up from germline, CDR1 is KGHDR and CDR2 is SFDVKD. Construction of the TCRbeta library involved unique molecular identifiers. TCRdb re-derived calls from the PCR reads in MiXCR, one entry per CDR3 protein. The table has about 350,000 distinct CDR3 sequences, roughly 17% seen once; the top ten hold approximately 44%. This specimen consisted of PBMCs, mostly from graft donor cells, obtained 360 days after TCRalphabeta/CD19-depleted stem cell transplant. The V gene is TRBV24-1, the J gene TRBJ2-1, with D perhaps matching TRBD2 (6 bases). The receptor comes from a male patient aged 2 to 9 who had a stem cell transplant for acute lymphoblastic leukemia, so the T cells may come from the graft donor. The CDR3 nucleotides read TGTGCCACCAGTGATTTACCGCTAACGGGAGAAAGGAATGAGCAGTTCTTC. Its protein is CATSDLPLTGERNEQFF.